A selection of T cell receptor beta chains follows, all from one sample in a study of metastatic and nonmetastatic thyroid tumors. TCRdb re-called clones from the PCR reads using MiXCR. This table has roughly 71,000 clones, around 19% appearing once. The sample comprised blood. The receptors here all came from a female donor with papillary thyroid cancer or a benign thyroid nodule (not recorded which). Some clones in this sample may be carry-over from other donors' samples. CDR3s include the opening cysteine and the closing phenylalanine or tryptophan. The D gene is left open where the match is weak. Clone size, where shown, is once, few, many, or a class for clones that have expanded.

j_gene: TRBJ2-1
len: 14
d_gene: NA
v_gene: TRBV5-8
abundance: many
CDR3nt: TGTGCCAGCAGCTTGGTGTCGGTCTACAATGAGCAGTTCTTC
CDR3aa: CASSLVSVYNEQFF

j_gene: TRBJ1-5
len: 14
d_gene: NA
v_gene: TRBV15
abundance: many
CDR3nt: TGTGCCACCAGCAGAGGACTACAGGGCTGGCCCCAGCATTTT
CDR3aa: CATSRGLQGWPQHF

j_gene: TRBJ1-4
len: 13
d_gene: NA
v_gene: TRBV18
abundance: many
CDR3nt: TGTGCCAGCTCACGGGGCAATAATGAAAAACTGTTTTTT
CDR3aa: CASSRGNNEKLFF

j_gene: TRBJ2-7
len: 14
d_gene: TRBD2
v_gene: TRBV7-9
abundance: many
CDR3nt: TGTGCCAGCAGCTCGCGGACTAGCTCCTACGAGCAGTACTTC
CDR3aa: CASSSRTSSYEQYF

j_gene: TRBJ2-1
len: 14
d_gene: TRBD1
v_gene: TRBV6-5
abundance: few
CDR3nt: TGTGCCAGCAGTGACTCAGGGGGCGTAAATGAGCAGTTCTTC
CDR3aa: CASSDSGGVNEQFF

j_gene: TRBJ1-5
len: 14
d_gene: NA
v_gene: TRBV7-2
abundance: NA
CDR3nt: TGTGCCAGCAGCCCGGGGGGTACAAATCAGCCCCAGCATTTT
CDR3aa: CASSPGGTNQPQHF

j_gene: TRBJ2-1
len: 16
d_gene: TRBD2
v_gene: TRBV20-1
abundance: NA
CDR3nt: TGCAGTGCTAGTGGAGCGGGAGGGCCGAGACGGTATGAGCAGTTCTTC
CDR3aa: CSASGAGGPRRYEQFF

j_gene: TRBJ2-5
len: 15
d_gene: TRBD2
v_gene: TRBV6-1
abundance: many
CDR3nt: TGTGCCAGCAGTGGCAGAGCGGGAGGCGGGGAGACCCAGTACTTC
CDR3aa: CASSGRAGGGETQYF

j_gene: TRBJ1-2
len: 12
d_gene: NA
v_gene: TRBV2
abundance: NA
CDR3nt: TGTGCCAGCAGTGATCTGGGTGGTGGCTACACCTTC
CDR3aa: CASSDLGGGYTF

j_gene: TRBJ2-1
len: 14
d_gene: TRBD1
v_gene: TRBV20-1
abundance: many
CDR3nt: TGCAGTGCACTGGGACAGAACTCCTACAATGAGCAGTTCTTC
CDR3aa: CSALGQNSYNEQFF

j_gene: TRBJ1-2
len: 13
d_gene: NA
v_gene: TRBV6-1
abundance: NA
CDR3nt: TGTGCCACGACCGGGACACCGAATTATGGCTACACCTTC
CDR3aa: CATTGTPNYGYTF

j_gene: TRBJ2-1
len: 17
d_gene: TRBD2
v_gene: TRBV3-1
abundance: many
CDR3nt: TGTGCCAGCAGCCAAGCCCACGGGGGACTAGCGCAATTTAGGCAGTTCTTC
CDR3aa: CASSQAHGGLAQFRQFF

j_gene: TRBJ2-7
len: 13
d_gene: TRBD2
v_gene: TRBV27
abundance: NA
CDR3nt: TGTGCCTCAGGCGGGGGAAGCTCCCACGAGCAGTACTTC
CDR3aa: CASGGGSSHEQYF

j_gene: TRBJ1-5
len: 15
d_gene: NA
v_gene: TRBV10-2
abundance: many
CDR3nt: TGCGCCAGCAGTGACAATCGACAGGTGGATCAGCCCCAGCATTTT
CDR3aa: CASSDNRQVDQPQHF

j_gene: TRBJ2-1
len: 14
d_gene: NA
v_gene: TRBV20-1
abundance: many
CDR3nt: TGCAGTGCTAGAGAGGCGGGAATCTACAATGAGCAGTTCTTC
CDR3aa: CSAREAGIYNEQFF

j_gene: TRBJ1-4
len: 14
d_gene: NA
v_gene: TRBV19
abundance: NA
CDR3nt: TGTGCCAGTACTATGGTAGGAGCTAATGAAAAACTGTTTTTT
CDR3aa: CASTMVGANEKLFF

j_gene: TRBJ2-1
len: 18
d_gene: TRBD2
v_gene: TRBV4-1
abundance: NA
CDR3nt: TGCGCCAGCAGCCAAGGGATTGGACTAGCGGGAGCTTACAATGAACAGTTCTTC
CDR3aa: CASSQGIGLAGAYNEQFF

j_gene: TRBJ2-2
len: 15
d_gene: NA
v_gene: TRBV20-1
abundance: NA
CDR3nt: TGCAGTGCTAGAGATTCGGTCAAGAACACCGGGGAGCTGTTTTTT
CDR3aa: CSARDSVKNTGELFF

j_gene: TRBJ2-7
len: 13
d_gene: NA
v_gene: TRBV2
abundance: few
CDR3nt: TGTGCCAGCAGTAGAAGGCGGGACTACGAGCAGTACTTC
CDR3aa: CASSRRRDYEQYF

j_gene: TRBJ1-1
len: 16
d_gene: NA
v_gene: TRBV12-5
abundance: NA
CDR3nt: TGTGCTAGTGGTTTAGATAAATCCGGGGTGGGCACTGAAGCTTTCTTT
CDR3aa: CASGLDKSGVGTEAFF

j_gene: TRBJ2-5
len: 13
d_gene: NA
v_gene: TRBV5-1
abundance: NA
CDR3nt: TGCGCCAGCAGCTTGAGGGGGGGCGAGACCCAGTACTTC
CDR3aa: CASSLRGGETQYF

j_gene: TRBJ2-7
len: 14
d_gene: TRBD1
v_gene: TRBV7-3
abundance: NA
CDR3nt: TGTGCCAGCAGCTTAGGGGGACAGGGCCACGAGCAGTACTTC
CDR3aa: CASSLGGQGHEQYF

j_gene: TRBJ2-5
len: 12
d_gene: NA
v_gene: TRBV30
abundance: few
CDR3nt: TGTGCCTGGTCGAGGGCGCGGGAGACCCAGTACTTC
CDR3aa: CAWSRARETQYF

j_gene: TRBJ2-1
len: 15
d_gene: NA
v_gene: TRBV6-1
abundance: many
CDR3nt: TGCGCCAGCAGTACCAGCGGAGCCTCCTACAATGAGCAGTTCTTC
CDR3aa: CASSTSGASYNEQFF

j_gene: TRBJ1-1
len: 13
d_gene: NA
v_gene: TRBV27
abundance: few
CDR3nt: TGTGCCAGCAGTTTGACTGATTACACTGAAGCTTTCTTT
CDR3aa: CASSLTDYTEAFF

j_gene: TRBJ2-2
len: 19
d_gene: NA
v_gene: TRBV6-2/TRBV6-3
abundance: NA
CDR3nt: TGTGCCAGCAGTTACTCTCAGGGCCCCTTCACCCGCGCGGCCGGGGAGCTGTTTTTT
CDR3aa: CASSYSQGPFTRAAGELFF

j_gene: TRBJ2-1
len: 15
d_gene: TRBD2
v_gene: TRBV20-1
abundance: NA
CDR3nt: TGCAGTGCTAGAGTCCGGACTAGCTTTGATCTTGAGCAGTTCTTC
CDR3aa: CSARVRTSFDLEQFF

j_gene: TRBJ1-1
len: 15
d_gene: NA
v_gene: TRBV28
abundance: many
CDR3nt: TGTGCCAGCACACTCGCGGGGGCAATGAACACTGAAGCTTTCTTT
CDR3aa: CASTLAGAMNTEAFF

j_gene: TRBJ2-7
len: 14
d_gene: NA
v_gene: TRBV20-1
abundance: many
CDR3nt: TGCAGTGCTAGAGATCCCGGGAGTGGCGACGAGCAGTACTTC
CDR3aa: CSARDPGSGDEQYF